These 3 T cell receptor beta chains came from one sample sequenced in a study of breast tumors, draining lymph nodes, adjacent tissues. TCRdb used MiXCR to reprocess the multiplex PCR reads, holding one entry per CDR3 protein. The data hold about 94,000 distinct CDR3 sequences, with around 28% observed a single time. Samples came from axillary lymph nodes draining the breast cancer. The source material was axillary lymph node tissue. These receptors came from a female donor with breast cancer. Some clones in this sample may be carry-over from other donors' samples.

About this clonotype itself: At one boundary the junction diverges from the germline segment, which might be a read error. This chain connects TRBV12-3 or TRBV12-4 to TRBJ1-2, with 11 bases lining up with TRBD1. The CDR3 runs to 15 residues. CDR3 loop: CVSSFGTGGDDGYTF. Written as DNA, the CDR3 is TGTGTCAGCAGTTTTGGGACAGGGGGAGATGATGGCTACACCTTC.

Turning to this clonotype: The limits of the CDR3 on the DNA are not certain, so only TCRdb's listed CDR3 is given. This chain uses TRBV5-5 with TRBJ2-2; TRBD2, the table's D call, was not compared with the DNA. The CDR3 length equals 24 residues, ends included. The germline CDR1 and CDR2 sequences are SGHKS and YYEKEE (reference sequence). The CDR3 here is CASSFNWEEHYEQYFGPGTGELFF.

This clonotype was found many times. V and J are TRBV24-1 and TRBJ2-3; 12 positions agree with TRBD2. This CDR3 spans 18 amino acids. Germline values: CDR1 KGHDR, CDR2 SFDVKD. With 9 bases clipped from V and 10 bases from J, the junction kept 22 bases outside the gene matches. The CDR3 DNA reads TGTGCCACCCGCCCGGTACTAGCGGGAGGCCGGATCCACGACGCGCAGTATTTT. Translated, it gives CATRPVLAGGRIHDAQYF.